The 9 T cell receptor beta chains listed next were all sequenced from one sample in a study of blood T cell repertoires in COVID-19. Produced via immunoSEQ multiplex PCR; TCRdb's table is partial and in-frame only. This sample yields around 400,000 clones, of which 90% to 95% are seen a single time; roughly 0.9% belongs to the top ten. The sample was PBMCs or T cells enriched from blood (not recorded which). These receptors were collected from a woman aged 40 to 50 who had been exposed to COVID-19.

The chain carries TRBV25-1 and TRBJ2-3, with TRBD2 matching 11 bases. The J segment lost 2 bases and the V segment lost 4 bases, leaving 8 bases of the junction unmatched. The V gene's germline CDR1 is MGHDK and CDR2 SYGVNS. The CDR3 loop spans 17 amino acids. The CDR3 DNA is TGTGCCAGCAGTGCCCAACTAGCGGGAGAGCCCACAGATACGCAGTATTTT. Amino acid sequence: CASSAQLAGEPTDTQYF.

This sequence joins TRBV6-5 and TRBJ2-7, with TRBD1 identical over 7 bases. Germline-derived CDR1 and CDR2 are MNHEY and SVGAGI. The CDR3 consists of 15 residues. Trimming took 6 bases from V and 3 from J; bases not matched to a gene: 11. The CDR3 DNA is TGTGCCAGCAGGATGAACCGGGACAGCTTCTACGAGCAGTACTTC. This sequence encodes CASRMNRDSFYEQYF.

This chain uses TRBV30 with TRBJ1-2; the D gene is possibly TRBD1 (5 bases). The CDR3 has 12 residues. Germline-derived CDR1 and CDR2 are GTSNPN and SVGIG (reference sequence). Deletions cut 1 base from V and 8 bases from J, with 11 bases between. CDR3 residues: CAWSAGRGGYTF. The CDR3 region has the DNA TGTGCCTGGAGTGCGGGGAGGGGAGGCTACACCTTC. Filled out from reference TRBV30 and TRBJ1-2, the complete variable domain reads SQTIHQWPATLVQPVGSPLSLECTVEGTSNPNLYWYRQAAGRGLQLLFYSVGIGQISSEVPQNLSASRPQDRQFILSSKKLLLSDSGFYLCAWSAGRGGYTFGSGTRLTVV.

This sequence joins TRBV12-3 or TRBV12-4 and TRBJ1-2; possible D gene TRBD1, 6 bases. The CDR3 runs to 13 residues. V dropped 5 bases and J dropped 4 bases, with 11 bases sitting between them. The CDR3: CASSPQGSYGYTF. DNA of the CDR3: TGTGCCAGCAGTCCACAGGGTAGCTATGGCTACACCTTC.

The chain links TRBV30 to TRBJ2-2; TRBD2 matches 8 bases. The V gene end was trimmed by 0 bases and the J gene end by 4 bases; junction bases not matched to a gene: 10. This CDR3 region has 17 residues. Germline assignment: CDR1 GTSNPN and CDR2 SVGIG (reference sequence). The CDR3 nucleotides read TGTGCCTGGAGTGTGAGAGCGGGAGTTACGGGCACCGGGGAGCTGTTTTTT. The encoded protein is CAWSVRAGVTGTGELFF. Using reference TRBV30 and TRBJ2-2 for the parts outside the CDR3, the full variable domain is SQTIHQWPATLVQPVGSPLSLECTVEGTSNPNLYWYRQAAGRGLQLLFYSVGIGQISSEVPQNLSASRPQDRQFILSSKKLLLSDSGFYLCAWSVRAGVTGTGELFFGEGSRLTVL.

This clone showed up many times. This CDR3 reads CASSMGSFGAEAFF. Here the CDR3 DNA reads TGTGCCAGTAGTATGGGCTCCTTCGGCGCTGAAGCTTTCTTT. The chain couples TRBV19 to TRBJ1-1; D gene ambiguous. CDR1 is LNHDA and CDR2 is SQIVND in the germline V gene (reference sequence). The germline V and J ends were trimmed by 3 bases and 6 bases, with 14 bases remaining between them. This CDR3 spans 14 amino acids.

The gene calls are TRBV19 and TRBJ2-3; D is undetermined. The germline gives CDR1 LNHDA, CDR2 SQIVND (reference sequence). The germline V and J ends were trimmed by 5 bases and 2 bases, with 11 bases remaining between them. The CDR3 consists of 14 residues. In DNA form, the CDR3 reads TGTGCCAGTAGTTTAGGAGCCACCACAGATACGCAGTATTTT. Protein sequence: CASSLGATTDTQYF. The entire variable domain, with the rest obtained from reference TRBV19 and TRBJ2-3, is as follows: DGGITQSPKYLFRKEGQNVTLSCEQNLNHDAMYWYRQDPGQGLRLIYYSQIVNDFQKGDIAEGYSVSREKKESFPLTVTSAQKNPTAFYLCASSLGATTDTQYFGPGTRLTVL.

This clone was recorded once. V gene TRBV7-2 combines with J gene TRBJ2-5; 7 positions match TRBD1. J was trimmed by 4 bases and V by 5 bases; bases with no gene match: 13. In germline, CDR1 is SGHTA, CDR2 FQGNSA. This CDR3 spans 16 amino acids. The DNA for the CDR3 is TGTGCCAGCAGCAGGGTTCGGACAGGTGTAGGAGAGACCCAGTACTTC. Translation: CASSRVRTGVGETQYF. Complete variable domain (other parts from reference TRBV7-2 and TRBJ2-5): GAGVSQSPSNKVTEKGKDVELRCDPISGHTALYWYRQSLGQGLEFLIYFQGNSAPDKSGLPSDRFSAERTGGSVSTLTIQRTQQEDSAVYLCASSRVRTGVGETQYFGPGTRLLVL.

A single count supports this clone. The chain is built from TRBV7-9 and TRBJ1-2; 8 bases are shared with TRBD1. The V gene's germline CDR1 is SEHNR and CDR2 FQNEAQ (reference sequence). CDR3 length equals 18 residues. V gave up 4 bases and J gave up 0 bases; unmatched junction bases: 13. The CDR3 protein is CASSSGQGVYQANYGYTF. The CDR3 coding sequence is TGTGCCAGCAGCTCAGGACAGGGAGTATATCAAGCTAACTATGGCTACACCTTC.